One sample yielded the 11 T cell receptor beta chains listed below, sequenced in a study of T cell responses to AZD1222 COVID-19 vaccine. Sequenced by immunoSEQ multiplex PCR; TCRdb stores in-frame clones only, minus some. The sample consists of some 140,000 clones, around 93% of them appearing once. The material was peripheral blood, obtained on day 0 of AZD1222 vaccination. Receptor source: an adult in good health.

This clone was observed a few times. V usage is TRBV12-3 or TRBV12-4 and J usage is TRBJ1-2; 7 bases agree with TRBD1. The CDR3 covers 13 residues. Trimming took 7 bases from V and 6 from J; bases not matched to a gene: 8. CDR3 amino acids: CASTTSGGDGYTF. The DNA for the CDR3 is TGTGCCAGCACCACATCAGGGGGGGATGGCTACACCTTC.

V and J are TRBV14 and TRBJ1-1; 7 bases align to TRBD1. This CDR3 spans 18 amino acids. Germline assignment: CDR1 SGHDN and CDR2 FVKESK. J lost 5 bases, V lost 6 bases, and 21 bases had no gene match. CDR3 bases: TGTGCCAGCAGTAGGGGCTTACAGGGGTCAAACATGATTACTGAAGCTTTCTTT. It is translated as CASSRGLQGSNMITEAFF.

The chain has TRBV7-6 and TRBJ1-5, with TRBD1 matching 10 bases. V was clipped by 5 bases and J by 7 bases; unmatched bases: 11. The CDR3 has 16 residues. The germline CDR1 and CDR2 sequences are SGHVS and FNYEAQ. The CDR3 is CASSVGEDRGKQPQHF. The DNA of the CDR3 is TGTGCCAGCAGCGTAGGAGAGGACAGGGGGAAACAGCCCCAGCATTTT.

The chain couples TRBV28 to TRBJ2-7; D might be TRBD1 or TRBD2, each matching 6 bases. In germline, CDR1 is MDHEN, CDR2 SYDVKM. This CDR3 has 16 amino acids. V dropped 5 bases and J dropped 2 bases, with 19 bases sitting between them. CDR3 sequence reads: CASSPHGGHLTYEQYF. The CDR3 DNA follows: TGTGCCAGCAGTCCCCACGGGGGACATTTGACCTACGAGCAGTACTTC.

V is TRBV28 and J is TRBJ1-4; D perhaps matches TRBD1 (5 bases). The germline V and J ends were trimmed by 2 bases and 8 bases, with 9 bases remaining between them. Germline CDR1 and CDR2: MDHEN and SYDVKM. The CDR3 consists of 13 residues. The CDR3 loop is CASSLNGAEKLFF. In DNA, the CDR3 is TGTGCCAGCAGTTTAAACGGGGCCGAAAAACTGTTTTTT.

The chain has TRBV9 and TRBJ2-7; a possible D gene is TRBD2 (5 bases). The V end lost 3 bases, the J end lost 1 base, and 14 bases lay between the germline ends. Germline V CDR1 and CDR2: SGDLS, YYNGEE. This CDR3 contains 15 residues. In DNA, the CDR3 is TGTGCCAGCAGCGCCGGGATCCTTGGGTCCTACGAGCAGTACTTC. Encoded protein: CASSAGILGSYEQYF.

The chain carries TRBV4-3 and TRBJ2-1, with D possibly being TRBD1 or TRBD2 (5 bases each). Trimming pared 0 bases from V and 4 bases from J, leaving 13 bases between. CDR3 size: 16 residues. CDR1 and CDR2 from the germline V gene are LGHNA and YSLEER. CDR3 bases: TGCGCCAGCAGCCAAGATCCCGGGGACGATTACAATGAGCAGTTCTTC. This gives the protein CASSQDPGDDYNEQFF.

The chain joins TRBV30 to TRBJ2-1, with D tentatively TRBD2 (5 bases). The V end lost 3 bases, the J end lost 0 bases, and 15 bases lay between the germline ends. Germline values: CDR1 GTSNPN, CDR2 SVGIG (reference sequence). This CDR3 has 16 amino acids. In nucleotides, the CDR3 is TGTGCCTGGAGCGAATACAGCGGTTACTCCTACAATGAGCAGTTCTTC. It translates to CAWSEYSGYSYNEQFF.

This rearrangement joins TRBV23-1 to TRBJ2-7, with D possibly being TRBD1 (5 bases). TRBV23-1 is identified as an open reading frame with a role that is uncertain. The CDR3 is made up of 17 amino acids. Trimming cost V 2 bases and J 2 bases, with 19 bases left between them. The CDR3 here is CASSQHLTGHHAYEQYF. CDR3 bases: TGCGCCAGCAGTCAACACCTAACAGGTCACCACGCCTACGAGCAGTACTTC.

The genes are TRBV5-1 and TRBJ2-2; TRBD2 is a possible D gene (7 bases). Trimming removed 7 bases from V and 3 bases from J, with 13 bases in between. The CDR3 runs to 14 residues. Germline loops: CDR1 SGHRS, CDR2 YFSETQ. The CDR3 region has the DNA TGCGCCAGCGGTCGGGGGGCTTACACCGGGGAGCTGTTTTTT. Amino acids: CASGRGAYTGELFF.

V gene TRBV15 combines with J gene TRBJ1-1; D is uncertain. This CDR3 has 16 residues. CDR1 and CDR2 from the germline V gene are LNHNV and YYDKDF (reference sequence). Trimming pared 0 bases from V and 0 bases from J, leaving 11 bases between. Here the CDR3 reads CATSRDGQRMNTEAFF. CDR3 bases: TGTGCCACCAGCAGAGATGGGCAGAGGATGAACACTGAAGCTTTCTTT.